This T cell receptor (beta chain) originates from a study of blood T cell repertoires in COVID-19. For the study at large: COVID-19 samples, acute and convalescent, were from the United States, Italy and Spain. T cells, B-cell-depleted T cells, or PBMCs provided the cDNA or gDNA that served as material.

Under the authors' procedure: Scientists estimated how many nucleated cells there were by amplifying reference gene primers. Generated by immunoSEQ multiplex PCR, the TCRdb table keeps only in-frame clones and is missing some. V, J and clone size are taken as reported in that table, and D and trimming were inferred from the DNA itself. The data show approximately 210,000 clones, with 80% to 90% seen just once and around 1.6% held by the top ten. The receptor comes from a man aged 18 to 35 with active or convalescent COVID-19. Input material: peripheral blood.

The CDR3 spells CASSPLGGAISGANVLTF. The CDR3, as DNA: TGTGCCAGCAGCCCTTTGGGTGGAGCGATCTCTGGGGCCAACGTCCTGACTTTC. The rearrangement links TRBV7-9 to TRBJ2-6; D gene uncertain. V was pared by 5 bases and J by 0 bases, with 17 bases between. In germline, CDR1 is SEHNR, CDR2 FQNEAQ (reference sequence). This CDR3 has 18 amino acids.